The 30 T cell receptor beta chains below were found in one sample sequenced in a study of PD-1 blockade in mismatch repair-deficient tumors. Only in-frame clones appear in the TCRdb table, and some are missing; sequencing was by immunoSEQ multiplex PCR. Here the sample spans nearly 25,000 clones, over 80% being singletons. The sample here was peripheral blood, taken 12 weeks after starting pembrolizumab. These receptors all come from an adult with mismatch repair-deficient cancer.

The chain is built from TRBV18 and TRBJ2-7; D remains unclear. The CDR3 is 14 amino acids. CDR1 KGHSH and CDR2 LQKENI come from the germline V gene. Trimming cost V 0 bases and J 4 bases, with 10 bases left between them. The chain's CDR3 is CASSPPGVGYEQYF. Here the CDR3 DNA reads TGTGCCAGCTCACCACCCGGTGTGGGGTACGAGCAGTACTTC.

The rearrangement joins TRBV27 to TRBJ1-2, with TRBD1 matching 8 bases. J was trimmed by 2 bases and V by 8 bases; bases with no gene match: 7. Germline-derived CDR1 and CDR2 are MNHEY and SMNVEV (reference sequence). The CDR3 length is 14 residues. The CDR3 DNA reads as TGTGCCAGCCCAAGGACAGGGAGAAACTATGGCTACACCTTC. Protein product: CASPRTGRNYGYTF.

The sample holds one count of this clone. The J gene is TRBJ1-1, the V gene TRBV13; 9 bases align to TRBD1. The CDR3 is 15 residues long. Germline CDR1 PRHDT, CDR2 FYEKMQ (reference sequence). Trimming at V came to 2 bases and at J to 4 bases, leaving 5 bases not matched to a gene. CDR3 sequence reads: CASSLLATGGTEAFF. CDR3 sequence (DNA): TGTGCCAGCAGCTTATTGGCGACAGGGGGCACTGAAGCTTTCTTT.

The chain is built from TRBV11-2 and TRBJ2-3; tentative D call: TRBD1 (6 bases). CDR3 length equals 13 residues. The germline V gene encodes CDR1 SGHAT and CDR2 FQNNGV. With 4 bases removed from V and 5 bases from J, the gap between germline ends came to 10 bases. The CDR3 is CASSSEQGDTQYF. CDR3 sequence (DNA): TGTGCCAGCAGCTCCGAACAGGGAGATACGCAGTATTTT.

The chain combines TRBV29-1 with TRBJ2-7; 11 nucleotides agree with TRBD2. Losses at the gene ends were 6 bases for V and 0 bases for J; bases not matched to a gene: 10. CDR1 and CDR2 from the germline V gene are SQVTM and ANQGSEA. The CDR3 is 16 amino acids. CDR3 nucleotide sequence: TGCAGCGTATCAGAGGCCGGGACTAGCGGCTCCTACGAGCAGTACTTC. It is translated as CSVSEAGTSGSYEQYF.

Turning to this clone: Mismatch with germline at one junction end may stem from a read error. This sample also contains other DNA sequences that code for the same CDR3. The rearrangement joins TRBV11-2 to TRBJ2-7, with 8 bases identical to TRBD2. The CDR3 has 16 residues. CDR1 is SGHAT and CDR2 is FQNNGV in the germline V gene. CDR3 bases: TGTGCCAGCAGCTCCTACAAGGGACTAGACTCCTATGAGCAGTACTTC. Translated, it gives CASSSYKGLDSYEQYF. Based on the CDR3 plus reference TRBV11-2 and TRBJ2-7, the full variable domain is EAGVAQSPRYKIIEKRQSVAFWCNPISGHATLYWYQQILGQGPKLLIQFQNNGVVDDSQLPKDRFSAERLKGVDSTLKIQPAKLEDSAVYLCASSSYKGLDSYEQYFGPGTRLTVT.

This chain joins TRBV5-1 and TRBJ1-1, with D perhaps matching TRBD1 (5 bases). In germline, CDR1 is SGHRS, CDR2 YFSETQ. The CDR3 loop spans 16 amino acids. V was pared by 4 bases and J by 0 bases, with 16 bases between. CDR3: CASSATPGLMNTEAFF. Written as DNA, the CDR3 is TGCGCCAGCAGCGCAACTCCGGGGCTCATGAACACTGAAGCTTTCTTT.

The V and J genes are TRBV11-2 and TRBJ2-1; TRBD2 matches at 7 bases. CDR3 length: 14 amino acids. Trimming at V came to 3 bases and at J to 5 bases, leaving 4 bases not matched to a gene. In germline, CDR1 is SGHAT, CDR2 FQNNGV. Here the CDR3 reads CASSFGLADNEQFF. CDR3 nucleotides: TGTGCCAGCAGCTTCGGCCTAGCGGACAATGAGCAGTTCTTC.

The chain uses TRBV30 and TRBJ1-2; TRBD1 might be the D (5 bases). This CDR3 has 12 amino acids. Germline CDR1 GTSNPN, CDR2 SVGIG (reference sequence). With 3 bases removed from V and 7 bases from J, the gap between germline ends came to 12 bases. CDR3 nucleotides: TGTGCCTGGAGCGGGACTATGGCTGGCTACACCTTC. This sequence encodes CAWSGTMAGYTF.

This clone was recorded once. The chain recombines TRBV19 with TRBJ1-5, with 11 bases aligning to TRBD1. V shed 5 bases and J 4 bases; nucleotides not matched to a gene: 13. Germline-derived CDR1 and CDR2 are LNHDA and SQIVND (reference sequence). The CDR3 runs 18 residues. Here the CDR3 reads CASSPRDRGIKENQPQHF. CDR3 sequence (DNA): TGTGCCAGTAGTCCCCGGGACAGGGGGATTAAAGAGAATCAGCCCCAGCATTTT.

The chain joins TRBV5-1 to TRBJ2-3; a possible D gene is TRBD1 (5 bases). CDR1 is SGHRS, CDR2 YFSETQ, per germline. Trimming pared 0 bases from V and 7 bases from J, leaving 21 bases between. There are 17 residues in the CDR3. The CDR3 loop reads CASSLVVPAGWLNTQYF. The CDR3 DNA sequence: TGCGCCAGCAGCTTGGTGGTCCCGGCAGGGTGGTTGAATACGCAGTATTTT.

V gene TRBV4-3 combines with J gene TRBJ2-2; 8 bases map to TRBD1. The germline V gene encodes CDR1 LGHNA and CDR2 YSLEER. The V gene end was trimmed by 5 bases and the J gene end by 5 bases; junction bases not matched to a gene: 13. The CDR3 covers 17 residues. The CDR3 region is CASSIQTGVVGTGELFF. CDR3 coding DNA: TGCGCCAGCAGCATCCAGACAGGGGTGGTTGGTACCGGGGAGCTGTTTTTT.

This chain joins TRBV5-6 and TRBJ2-5; 9 bases are shared with TRBD1. J lost 7 bases, V lost 4 bases, and 11 bases had no gene match. CDR3 length: 15 residues. Germline lookup yields CDR1 SGHDT and CDR2 YYEEEE. The DNA of the CDR3 is TGTGCCAGCAGCGGGGGACAGGGCCTATGGCTGACCCAGTACTTC. It codes for CASSGGQGLWLTQYF. The full variable domain, in which reference TRBV5-6 and TRBJ2-5 provide the parts outside the CDR3, is DAGVTQSPTHLIKTRGQQVTLRCSPKSGHDTVSWYQQALGQGPQFIFQYYEEEERQRGNFPDRFSGHQFPNYSSELNVNALLLGDSALYLCASSGGQGLWLTQYFGPGTRLLVL.

The chain is built from TRBV28 and TRBJ2-7, with D possibly TRBD1 on 5 matching bases. Germline CDR1 and CDR2: MDHEN and SYDVKM. V lost 2 bases to trimming and J lost 3 bases, with 17 bases between them. This CDR3 spans 16 amino acids. Here the CDR3 DNA reads TGTGCCAGCAGTTTACGGAGACAGACCACCTTCTACGAGCAGTACTTC. It codes for CASSLRRQTTFYEQYF.

The V call is TRBV28, the J call TRBJ2-3; D may be TRBD2 (5 bases). CDR1 and CDR2 (germline): MDHEN, SYDVKM. The CDR3 consists of 13 residues. V lost 6 bases, J lost 7 bases, and 14 bases lay in between. The CDR3 spells CASSWGAIHTQYF. In DNA form, the CDR3 reads TGTGCCAGCAGCTGGGGAGCGATTCATACGCAGTATTTT.

The V call is TRBV7-2, the J call TRBJ1-1; possibly TRBD1 for D (6 bases). Trimming cost V 4 bases and J 0 bases, with 6 bases left between them. CDR1 is SGHTA and CDR2 is FQGNSA in the germline V gene. The CDR3 is made up of 13 amino acids. The chain's CDR3 is CASSYRVNTEAFF. DNA for the CDR3: TGTGCCAGCAGCTACAGGGTGAACACTGAAGCTTTCTTT.

The chain uses TRBV28 and TRBJ2-7; 8 nucleotides agree with TRBD2. The CDR3 is made up of 14 amino acids. V was clipped by 6 bases and J by 2 bases; unmatched bases: 6. Germline V gene lookup returns CDR1 MDHEN and CDR2 SYDVKM. The CDR3 DNA follows: TGTGCCAGCAGCCCAGCGGGAGAGCCCTACGAGCAGTACTTC. Protein sequence: CASSPAGEPYEQYF.

The V and J genes are TRBV10-3 and TRBJ1-2, with 8 bases matching TRBD1. V was pared by 4 bases and J by 8 bases, with 6 bases of the junction left unmatched. This CDR3 is built from 13 residues. Germline lookup yields CDR1 ENHRY and CDR2 SYGVKD. CDR3 nucleotides: TGTGCCATCAGTGCACGACAGGGGTTAGGCTACACCTTC. Translated: CAISARQGLGYTF.

In its sample, this clone was seen a few times. This rearrangement joins TRBV6-6 to TRBJ1-5, with D possibly being TRBD1 (5 bases). Trimming pared 6 bases from V and 4 bases from J, leaving 10 bases between. Per germline, CDR1 MNHNY and CDR2 SVGAGI (reference sequence). The CDR3 length is 13 residues. CDR3 DNA sequence: TGTGCCAGCAGACAGGACGGGAATCAGCCCCAGCATTTT. Protein sequence: CASRQDGNQPQHF.

This sequence joins TRBV5-6 and TRBJ2-5, with 8 bases matching TRBD2. V trimming: 4 bases; J trimming: 5 bases; junction bases outside the gene matches: 10. Germline values: CDR1 SGHDT, CDR2 YYEEEE. This CDR3 comprises 15 residues. In DNA form, the CDR3 reads TGTGCCAGCAGCCCCGTCGGCGGGAGGTTGGAGACCCAGTACTTC. As protein: CASSPVGGRLETQYF.

V gene TRBV10-3 combines with J gene TRBJ2-7; TRBD1 agrees at 9 bases. Germline assignment: CDR1 ENHRY and CDR2 SYGVKD. The V and J ends lost 3 bases and 3 bases, in that order; junction bases with no gene match: 6. The CDR3 is 15 residues long. CDR3 protein: CAISEGGQGFYEQYF. The CDR3 nucleotides read TGTGCCATCAGTGAAGGGGGACAGGGCTTCTACGAGCAGTACTTC.

This clone was seen a handful of times. The V and J genes are TRBV6-4 and TRBJ2-2; D not resolved. The CDR3 is 13 residues long. V was pared by 2 bases and J by 3 bases, with 4 bases between. Germline CDR1 reads MRHNA; CDR2 reads SNTAGT. CDR3 sequence reads: CASSDDYTGELFF. Written as DNA, the CDR3 is TGTGCCAGCAGTGACGACTACACCGGGGAGCTGTTTTTT.

The chain couples TRBV7-2 to TRBJ2-1, with a tentative D call TRBD1 (5 bases). The V gene's germline CDR1 is SGHTA and CDR2 FQGNSA. The CDR3 loop spans 13 amino acids. V lost 6 bases and J lost 14, with 20 bases in between. CDR3 DNA sequence: TGTGCCAGCAGTCTAGAGAGCTCAGGGAAGGAGTTCTTC. Encoded protein: CASSLESSGKEFF.

J is TRBJ1-1 and V is TRBV11-2; D remains ambiguous. Between the trimmed V and J ends, which lost 2 bases and 11 bases, there was a span of 15 bases. The CDR3 contains 13 residues. Looked up from germline, CDR1 is SGHAT and CDR2 is FQNNGV. The CDR3 sequence: CASSLSTSRGAFF. As DNA, the CDR3 is TGTGCCAGCAGCTTAAGCACTAGTCGTGGGGCTTTCTTT.

This chain connects TRBV5-4 to TRBJ2-3, with a weak D call TRBD1 (6 bases). V lost 1 base and J 6 bases, leaving 12 bases between the germline ends. This CDR3 contains 14 residues. Germline V gene data show CDR1 as SGHNT and CDR2 as YYREEE (reference sequence). The CDR3 loop is CASSLRQAADTQYF. CDR3 in DNA: TGTGCCAGCAGCTTGCGACAGGCGGCGGATACGCAGTATTTT. The full variable domain, in which reference TRBV5-4 and TRBJ2-3 provide the parts outside the CDR3, is ETGVTQSPTHLIKTRGQQVTLRCSSQSGHNTVSWYQQALGQGPQFIFQYYREEENGRGNFPPRFSGLQFPNYSSELNVNALELDDSALYLCASSLRQAADTQYFGPGTRLTVL.

J is TRBJ1-2 and V is TRBV25-1; D may be TRBD1 (6 bases). V lost 1 base and J 4 bases, leaving 10 bases between the germline ends. CDR1 and CDR2 from the germline V gene are MGHDK and SYGVNS. This CDR3 comprises 14 residues. CDR3 DNA sequence: TGTGCCAGCAGTGAATCTGCAGGGGTCTATGGCTACACCTTC. Its translation is CASSESAGVYGYTF.

V is TRBV27 and J is TRBJ2-3; TRBD1 or TRBD2 may be the D gene (5 bases each). CDR3 length: 14 amino acids. Trimming cost V 10 bases and J 2 bases, with 16 bases left between them. Germline V CDR1 and CDR2: MNHEY, SMNVEV (reference sequence). The CDR3 here is CAIARDGYTDTQYF. The CDR3 DNA reads as TGTGCCATCGCCCGGGACGGATACACAGATACGCAGTATTTT.

The gene calls are TRBV11-2 and TRBJ1-2, with no clear D. CDR3 length: 11 residues. The V end lost 1 base, the J end lost 8 bases, and 5 bases lay between the germline ends. Germline V gene sequence: CDR1 SGHAT, CDR2 FQNNGV. The DNA of the CDR3 is TGTGCCAGCAGCTTAGGGGGAGGCTACACCTTC. This gives the protein CASSLGGGYTF.

The V and J genes are TRBV5-6 and TRBJ2-1, with 8 bases matching TRBD1. The junction had 12 bases not matched to a gene; V was cut back by 2 bases and J by 5 bases. Germline CDR1 SGHDT, CDR2 YYEEEE. CDR3 length equals 17 residues. CDR3: CASSFQMDRVGDNEQFF. CDR3 coding DNA: TGTGCCAGCAGCTTCCAGATGGACAGGGTGGGGGACAATGAGCAGTTCTTC.

Here the CDR3 DNA reads TGTGCCAGCAGCCTGGGACTAGCACCCTCCTACGAGCAGTACTTC. This encodes CASSLGLAPSYEQYF. The genes are TRBV6-5 and TRBJ2-7, with 9 bases identical to TRBD2. CDR1 and CDR2 (germline): MNHEY, SVGAGI. V shed 6 bases, J shed 0 bases, and the junction held 6 bases outside the gene matches. The CDR3 runs 15 residues.